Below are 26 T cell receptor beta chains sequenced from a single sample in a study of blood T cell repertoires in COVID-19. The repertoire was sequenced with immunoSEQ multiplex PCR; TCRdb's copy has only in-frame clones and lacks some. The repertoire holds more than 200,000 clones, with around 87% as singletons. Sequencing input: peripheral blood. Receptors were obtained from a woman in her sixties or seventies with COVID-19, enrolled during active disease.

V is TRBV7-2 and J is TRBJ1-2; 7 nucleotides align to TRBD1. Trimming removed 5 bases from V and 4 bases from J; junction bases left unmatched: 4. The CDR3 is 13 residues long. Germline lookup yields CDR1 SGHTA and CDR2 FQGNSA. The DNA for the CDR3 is TGTGCCAGCAGCCAAGGGACAGCCTATGGCTACACCTTC. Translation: CASSQGTAYGYTF.

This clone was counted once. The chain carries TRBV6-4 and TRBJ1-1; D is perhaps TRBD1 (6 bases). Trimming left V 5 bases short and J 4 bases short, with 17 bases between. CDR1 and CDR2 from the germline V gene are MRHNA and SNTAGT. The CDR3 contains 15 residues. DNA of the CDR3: TGTGCCAGCAGTCCCAACTCAGGGGTTGGCACTGAAGCTTTCTTT. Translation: CASSPNSGVGTEAFF.

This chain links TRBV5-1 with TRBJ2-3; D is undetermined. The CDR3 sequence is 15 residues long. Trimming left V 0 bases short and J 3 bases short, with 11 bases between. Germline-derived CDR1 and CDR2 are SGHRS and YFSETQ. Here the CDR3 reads CASSLDPRVTDTQYF. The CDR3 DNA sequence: TGCGCCAGCAGCTTGGACCCTCGGGTGACAGATACGCAGTATTTT. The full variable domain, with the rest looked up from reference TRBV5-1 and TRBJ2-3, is KAGVTQTPRYLIKTRGQQVTLSCSPISGHRSVSWYQQTPGQGLQFLFEYFSETQRNKGNFPGRFSGRQFSNSRSEMNVSTLELGDSALYLCASSLDPRVTDTQYFGPGTRLTVL.

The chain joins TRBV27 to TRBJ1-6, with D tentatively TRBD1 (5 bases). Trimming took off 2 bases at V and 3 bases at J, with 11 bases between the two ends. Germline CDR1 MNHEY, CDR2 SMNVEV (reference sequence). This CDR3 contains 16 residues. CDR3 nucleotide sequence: TGTGCCAGCAGTTTAAGGGGCCAGCACTATAATTCACCCCTCCACTTT. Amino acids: CASSLRGQHYNSPLHF.

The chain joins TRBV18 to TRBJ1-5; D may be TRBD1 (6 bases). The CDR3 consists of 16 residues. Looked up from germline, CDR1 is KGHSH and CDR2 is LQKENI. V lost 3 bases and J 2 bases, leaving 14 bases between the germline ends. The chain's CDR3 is CASSPGGQGRNQPQHF. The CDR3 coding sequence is TGTGCCAGCTCACCGGGGGGGCAGGGTCGCAATCAGCCCCAGCATTTT.

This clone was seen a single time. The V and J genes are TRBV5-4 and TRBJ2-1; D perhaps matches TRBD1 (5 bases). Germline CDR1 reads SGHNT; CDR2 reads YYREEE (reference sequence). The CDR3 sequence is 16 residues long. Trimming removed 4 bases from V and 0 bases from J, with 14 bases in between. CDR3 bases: TGTGCCAGCAGCCCACAGGTATCGGGCTCCTACAATGAGCAGTTCTTC. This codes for CASSPQVSGSYNEQFF.

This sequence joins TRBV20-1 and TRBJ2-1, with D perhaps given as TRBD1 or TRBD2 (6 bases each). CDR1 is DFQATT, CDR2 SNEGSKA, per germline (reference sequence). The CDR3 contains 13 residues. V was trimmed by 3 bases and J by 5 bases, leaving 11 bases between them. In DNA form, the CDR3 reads TGCAGTGCTAGTGGGGGGCGAAACAATGAGCAGTTCTTC. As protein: CSASGGRNNEQFF.

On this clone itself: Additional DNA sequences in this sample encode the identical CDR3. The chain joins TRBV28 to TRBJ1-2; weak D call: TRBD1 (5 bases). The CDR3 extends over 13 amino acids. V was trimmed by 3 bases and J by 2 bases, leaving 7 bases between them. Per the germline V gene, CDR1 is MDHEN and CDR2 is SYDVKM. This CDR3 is CASSLTVNYGYTF. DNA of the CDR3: TGTGCCAGCAGTTTGACAGTGAACTATGGCTACACCTTC.

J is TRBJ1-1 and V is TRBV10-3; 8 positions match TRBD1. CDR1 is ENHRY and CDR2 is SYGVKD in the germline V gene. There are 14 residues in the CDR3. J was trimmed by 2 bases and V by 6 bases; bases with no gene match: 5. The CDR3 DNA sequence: TGTGCCATCAGGGGGACAGGCCATAACACTGAAGCTTTCTTT. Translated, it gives CAIRGTGHNTEAFF.

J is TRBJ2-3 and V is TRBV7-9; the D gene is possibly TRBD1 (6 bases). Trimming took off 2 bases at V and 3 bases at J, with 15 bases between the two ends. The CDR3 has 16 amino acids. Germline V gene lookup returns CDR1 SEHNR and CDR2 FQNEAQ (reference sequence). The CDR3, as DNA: TGTGCCAGCAGCTTAAGAGGTGCAGGGACAACAGATACGCAGTATTTT. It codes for CASSLRGAGTTDTQYF.

As DNA, the CDR3 is TGTGCCAGCAGACCCGGGACAGGGAGCTCCTACAATGAGCAGTTCTTC. Translation gives CASRPGTGSSYNEQFF. The chain combines TRBV27 with TRBJ2-1; 9 bases are a match to TRBD1. CDR1 and CDR2 from the germline V gene are MNHEY and SMNVEV (reference sequence). The CDR3 runs 16 residues. The J segment lost 0 bases and the V segment lost 6 bases, leaving 6 bases of the junction unmatched.

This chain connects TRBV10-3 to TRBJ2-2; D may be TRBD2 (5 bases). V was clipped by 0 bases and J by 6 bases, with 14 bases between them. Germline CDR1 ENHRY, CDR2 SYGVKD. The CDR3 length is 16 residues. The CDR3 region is CAISESGGGNPGELFF. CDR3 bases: TGTGCCATCAGTGAGTCGGGTGGAGGCAACCCCGGGGAGCTGTTTTTT.

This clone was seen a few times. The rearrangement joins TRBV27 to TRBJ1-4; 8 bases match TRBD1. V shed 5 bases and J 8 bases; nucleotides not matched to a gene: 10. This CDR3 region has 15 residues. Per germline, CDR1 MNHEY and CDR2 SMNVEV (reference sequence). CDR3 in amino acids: CASSRTWTGLEKLFF. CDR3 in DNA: TGTGCCAGCAGTCGCACCTGGACAGGGCTGGAAAAACTGTTTTTT.

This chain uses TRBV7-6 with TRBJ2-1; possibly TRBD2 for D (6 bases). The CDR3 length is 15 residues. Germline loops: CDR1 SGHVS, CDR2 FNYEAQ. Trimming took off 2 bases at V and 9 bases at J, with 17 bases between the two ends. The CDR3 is CASSLSAGPGIEQFF. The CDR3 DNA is TGTGCCAGCAGCTTATCGGCGGGACCAGGGATTGAGCAGTTCTTC.

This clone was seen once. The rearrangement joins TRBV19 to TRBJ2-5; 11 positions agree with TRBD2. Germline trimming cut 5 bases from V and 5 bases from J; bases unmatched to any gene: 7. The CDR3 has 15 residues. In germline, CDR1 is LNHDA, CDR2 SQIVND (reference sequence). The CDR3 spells CASSSTGLAAETQYF. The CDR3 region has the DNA TGTGCCAGTAGTTCGACGGGACTAGCGGCGGAGACCCAGTACTTC. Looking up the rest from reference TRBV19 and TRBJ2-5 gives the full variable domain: DGGITQSPKYLFRKEGQNVTLSCEQNLNHDAMYWYRQDPGQGLRLIYYSQIVNDFQKGDIAEGYSVSREKKESFPLTVTSAQKNPTAFYLCASSSTGLAAETQYFGPGTRLLVL.

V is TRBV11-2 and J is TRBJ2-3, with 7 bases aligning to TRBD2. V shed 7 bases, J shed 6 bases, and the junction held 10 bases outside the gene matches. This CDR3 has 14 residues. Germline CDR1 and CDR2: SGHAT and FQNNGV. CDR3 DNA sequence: TGTGCCAGCACCCCTGGGGGGGGTTCGGATACGCAGTATTTT. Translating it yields CASTPGGGSDTQYF.

Written as DNA, the CDR3 is TGTGCCAGCAGCCAAAGAGGGGGTCACTATGGCTACACCTTC. Translated: CASSQRGGHYGYTF. This chain links TRBV14 with TRBJ1-2; maybe TRBD1 (6 bases). There are 14 residues in the CDR3. V was clipped by 2 bases and J by 3 bases, with 10 bases between them. Germline V gene sequence: CDR1 SGHDN, CDR2 FVKESK. Using reference TRBV14 and TRBJ1-2 for the parts outside the CDR3, the full variable domain is EAGVTQFPSHSVIEKGQTVTLRCDPISGHDNLYWYRRVMGKEIKFLLHFVKESKQDESGMPNNRFLAERTGGTYSTLKVQPAELEDSGVYFCASSQRGGHYGYTFGSGTRLTVV.

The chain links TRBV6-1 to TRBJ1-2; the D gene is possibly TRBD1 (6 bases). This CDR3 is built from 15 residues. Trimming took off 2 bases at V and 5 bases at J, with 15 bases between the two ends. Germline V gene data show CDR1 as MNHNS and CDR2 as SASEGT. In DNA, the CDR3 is TGTGCCAGCAGTGAATCTTGGGGACAAGGTTATGGCTACACCTTC. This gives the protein CASSESWGQGYGYTF.

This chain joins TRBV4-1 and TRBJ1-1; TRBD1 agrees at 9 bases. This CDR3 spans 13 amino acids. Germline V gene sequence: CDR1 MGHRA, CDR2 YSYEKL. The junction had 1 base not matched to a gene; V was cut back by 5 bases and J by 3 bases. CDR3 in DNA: TGCGCCAGCAGCTGGACAGGGGACACTGAAGCTTTCTTT. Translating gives CASSWTGDTEAFF.

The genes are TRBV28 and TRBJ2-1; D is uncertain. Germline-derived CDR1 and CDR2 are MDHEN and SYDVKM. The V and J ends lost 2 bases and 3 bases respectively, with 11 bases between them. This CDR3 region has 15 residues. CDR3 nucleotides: TGTGCCAGCAGTTTACCCATCGTGCGCTACAATGAGCAGTTCTTC. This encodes CASSLPIVRYNEQFF.

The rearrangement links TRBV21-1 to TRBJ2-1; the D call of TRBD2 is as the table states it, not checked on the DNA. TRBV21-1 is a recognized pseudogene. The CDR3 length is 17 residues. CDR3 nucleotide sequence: TGTGCCAGCAGCAAAGGGTCGAGAAAAGCCACTCACAATGAGCAGTTCTTC. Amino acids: CASSKGSRKATHNEQFF.

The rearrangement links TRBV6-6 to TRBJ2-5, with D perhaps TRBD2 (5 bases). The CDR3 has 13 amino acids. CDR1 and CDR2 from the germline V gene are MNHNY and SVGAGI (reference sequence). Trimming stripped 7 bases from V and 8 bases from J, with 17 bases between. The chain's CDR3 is CASTRTGEGTQYF. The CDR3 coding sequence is TGTGCCAGCACCAGGACCGGGGAAGGAACCCAGTACTTC.

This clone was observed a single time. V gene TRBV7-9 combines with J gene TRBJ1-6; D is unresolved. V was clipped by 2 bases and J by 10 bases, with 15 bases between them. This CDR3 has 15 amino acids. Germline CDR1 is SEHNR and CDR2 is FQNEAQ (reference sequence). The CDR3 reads CASSLTVGGPSPLHF. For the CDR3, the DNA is TGTGCCAGCAGCTTAACCGTTGGAGGGCCCTCACCCCTCCACTTT.

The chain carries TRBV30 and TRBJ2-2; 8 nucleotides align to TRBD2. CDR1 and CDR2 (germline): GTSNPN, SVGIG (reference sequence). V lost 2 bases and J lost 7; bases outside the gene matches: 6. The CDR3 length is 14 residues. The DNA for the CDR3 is TGTGCCTGGAGTAGGACTAGCCTTGACGGGGAGCTGTTTTTT. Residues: CAWSRTSLDGELFF.

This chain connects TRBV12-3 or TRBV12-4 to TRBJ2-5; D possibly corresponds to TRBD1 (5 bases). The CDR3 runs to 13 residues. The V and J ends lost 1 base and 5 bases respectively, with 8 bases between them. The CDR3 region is CASSLGRAETQYF. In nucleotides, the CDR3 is TGTGCCAGCAGTTTAGGCAGGGCGGAGACCCAGTACTTC.

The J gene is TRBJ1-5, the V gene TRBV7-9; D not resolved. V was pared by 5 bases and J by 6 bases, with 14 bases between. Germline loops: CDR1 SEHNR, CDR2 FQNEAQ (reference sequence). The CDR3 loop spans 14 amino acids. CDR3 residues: CASSPFGGSQPQHF. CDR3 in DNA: TGTGCCAGCAGCCCGTTTGGAGGGAGTCAGCCCCAGCATTTT.